This TCR beta chain was found in a study of T-cell memory formation after mild COVID-19. Study summary: There were largely donor-specific TCR clusters.

CDR1 and CDR2 from the germline V gene are MDHEN and SYDVKM. Between the trimmed V and J ends, which lost 7 bases and 5 bases, there was a span of 12 bases. CDR3 length equals 13 residues. Study conclusions and caveats: Contracting clones, day 15 to 85, had balanced CD4/CD8, and later expanders favored CD4+. CD4+ contracting clones lay mainly in CM and EM, CD8+ ones in EMRA.

Remarks on this clonotype: As yet, its antigen is unknown.

Constant-segment primers were used for 5'RACE, and the resulting TCR alpha and TCR beta cDNA libraries carried sample barcodes and UMIs. From the 5' RACE reads, TCRdb called clonotypes with MiXCR, one entry per CDR3 protein. The sample shows about 350,000 distinct CDR3 sequences, 12% to 15% of them seen only once. Sequenced input: PBMCs or a T cell subset sorted from them (not recorded which). The chain employs TRBV28 and TRBJ1-5; possibly TRBD1 for D (5 bases). This sequence originates from a man younger than 35 who had mild COVID-19 (a few samples of this study predate the infection). Cell type and time point are not known. The CDR3: CASTWGSHQPQHF. The CDR3 DNA is TGTGCCAGCACCTGGGGCAGTCATCAGCCCCAGCATTTT.